Listed here is a single T cell receptor beta chain. It was with a sample-barcoded 5' primer and a J-beta primer mix that a second PCR of roughly 7 to 12 cycles was run. Each TCR beta cDNA got a 12-nucleotide random molecular identifier. Via MiXCR, TCRdb re-called the 5' RACE reads, giving one row per CDR3 protein. The table includes about 1.8 million distinct CDR3 sequences, 49% detected once. With each sample, at least 6 micrograms of total RNA were extracted. V was pared by 3 bases and J by 5 bases, with 5 bases of the junction left unmatched. The CDR3 runs 15 residues. Germline lookup yields CDR1 LNHNV and CDR2 YYDKDF (reference sequence). The data stem from a study of blood T cells in healthy people across ages. Overall study context: Using template switching, researchers captured about one barcoded beta molecule for each two T cells.

Sequencing input: blood. This rearrangement joins TRBV15 to TRBJ2-5, with TRBD1 matching 11 bases. The source is a middle-aged woman in good health. Written as DNA, the CDR3 is TGTGCCACCAGCAGCGGACAGGGGGCGTTGGAGACCCAGTACTTC. Translation gives CATSSGQGALETQYF.